Here is one T cell receptor (beta chain) with its context. This entry comes from a study of blood T cell repertoires in COVID-19. In the study overall: Sites in the United States, Italy and Spain provided acute and convalescent COVID-19 samples. Nucleic acid was either cDNA or gDNA, and it came from T cells, B-cell-depleted T cells, or PBMCs.

Original data processing: Using reference gene primer amplification, nucleated cell counts were estimated. The assay was immunoSEQ multiplex PCR, and TCRdb's table has in-frame clones only and misses some. Clone size and V and J calls were adopted from that table, with D and trimming inferred from the DNA. This sample carries a few hundred thousand clones, 85% to 90% of them seen once, and the ten largest clones take about 4.5%. CDR1 is MGHRA and CDR2 is YSYEKL in the germline V gene. Trimming removed 2 bases from V and 2 bases from J; junction bases left unmatched: 2. The CDR3 is 15 residues long. The sequence was obtained from a man between 50 and 59 years old with acute or convalescent COVID-19. The chain links TRBV4-1 to TRBJ2-7; 11 nucleotides align to TRBD2. The sequenced sample consisted of peripheral blood. The CDR3 loop is CASSQTSGGPYEQYF. CDR3 in DNA: TGCGCCAGCAGCCAAACTAGCGGGGGCCCCTACGAGCAGTACTTC.